Listed below are T cell receptor beta chains from one sample, sequenced in a study of shared T cell receptors in the human thymus. Libraries were prepared by immunoSEQ multiplex PCR; TCRdb keeps only in-frame clonotypes and omits some of them. This sample has more than 300,000 clones, with 85% to 95% found just once. Input material: thymocytes. All receptors come from a human donor. Each CDR3 is given with its conserved first and last residue. Each record gives: CDR3 DNA, CDR3 protein, D gene, V gene, clone size, J gene. A D gene is named only where the DNA matches it firmly. Some rows have no size entry. The others give once, few or many, or a class for an expanded clone.

CDR3nt: TGTGCCAGCAGCAAGAACACTGAAGCTTTCTTT
CDR3aa: CASSKNTEAFF
d_gene: NA
v_gene: TRBV11-3
abundance: NA
j_gene: TRBJ1-1

CDR3nt: TGCGCCAGCAGCCTACCCTGGACAGGGGGCCACGAGCAGTACTTC
CDR3aa: CASSLPWTGGHEQYF
d_gene: TRBD1
v_gene: TRBV5-1
abundance: NA
j_gene: TRBJ2-7

CDR3nt: TGTGCCAGCAGCTTAGAAAGGAACGGCGGGAGGGCCACACGCACAGATACGCAGTATTTT
CDR3aa: CASSLERNGGRATRTDTQYF
d_gene: TRBD2
v_gene: TRBV11-2
abundance: once
j_gene: TRBJ2-3

CDR3nt: TGTGCCACCCGGGGGAATAGAACAGGCAATGAGCAGTTCTTC
CDR3aa: CATRGNRTGNEQFF
d_gene: NA
v_gene: TRBV10-3
abundance: NA
j_gene: TRBJ2-1

CDR3nt: TGTGCCAGCAGCGGAGGCCGGCACGAGCAGTACTTC
CDR3aa: CASSGGRHEQYF
d_gene: NA
v_gene: TRBV7-2
abundance: NA
j_gene: TRBJ2-7

CDR3nt: TGTGCCAGCAGCTTAGGGGATACCGGGACAGGAGACAATGAGCAGTTCTTC
CDR3aa: CASSLGDTGTGDNEQFF
d_gene: TRBD1
v_gene: TRBV11-3
abundance: NA
j_gene: TRBJ2-1

CDR3nt: TGTGCCAGCAGCCGGGACAGGGGATTTACCGGGGAGCTGTTTTTT
CDR3aa: CASSRDRGFTGELFF
d_gene: TRBD1
v_gene: TRBV7-3
abundance: once
j_gene: TRBJ2-2

CDR3nt: TGTGCCAGCAGCCAGATACCGGGACCCATAATTTTTGGGGAGCTGTTTTTT
CDR3aa: CASSQIPGPIIFGELFF
d_gene: NA
v_gene: TRBV14
abundance: NA
j_gene: TRBJ2-2

CDR3nt: TGTGCCAGCAGTTTTAGAAGTACGGGGGACGGGCCTACCTCTGGAAACACCATATATTTT
CDR3aa: CASSFRSTGDGPTSGNTIYF
d_gene: NA
v_gene: TRBV28
abundance: few
j_gene: TRBJ1-3

CDR3nt: TGTGCCAGCAGTGGTGAGGGACAGGGGAGCGGGGAGCTGTTTTTT
CDR3aa: CASSGEGQGSGELFF
d_gene: TRBD1
v_gene: TRBV27
abundance: NA
j_gene: TRBJ2-2

CDR3nt: TGTGCCAGCAGTTTCGACAGGACGGCAGCTTTCTTT
CDR3aa: CASSFDRTAAFF
d_gene: NA
v_gene: TRBV27
abundance: NA
j_gene: TRBJ1-1

CDR3nt: TGTGCCAGCAGCCATCGGGTAGCGGGAGGGCCCGTCCTCAATGAGCAGTTCTTC
CDR3aa: CASSHRVAGGPVLNEQFF
d_gene: TRBD2
v_gene: TRBV7-8
abundance: NA
j_gene: TRBJ2-1

CDR3nt: TGTGCCAGCAGCTTTCGTCGGCTTGAAGCTTTCTTT
CDR3aa: CASSFRRLEAFF
d_gene: NA
v_gene: TRBV5-6
abundance: NA
j_gene: TRBJ1-1

CDR3nt: TGCGCCAGCAGCTTGCCCCCCGACTACGAGCAGTACTTC
CDR3aa: CASSLPPDYEQYF
d_gene: NA
v_gene: TRBV5-1
abundance: NA
j_gene: TRBJ2-7

CDR3nt: TGTGCCAGCAACCCCCAGCGGGAGGTCCACGAGCAGTACTTC
CDR3aa: CASNPQREVHEQYF
d_gene: TRBD2
v_gene: TRBV6-5
abundance: NA
j_gene: TRBJ2-7

CDR3nt: TGTGCCTGGTCCGGGACTAGCGGGTCTAGCTCCTACAATGAGCAGTTCTTC
CDR3aa: CAWSGTSGSSSYNEQFF
d_gene: TRBD2
v_gene: TRBV30
abundance: NA
j_gene: TRBJ2-1

CDR3nt: TGTGCCAGCAGCCAACCTCCGGGACTAGCGGGCCCCTCCGCGGGCGGGGAGCTGTTTTTT
CDR3aa: CASSQPPGLAGPSAGGELFF
d_gene: TRBD2
v_gene: TRBV7-8
abundance: once
j_gene: TRBJ2-2

CDR3nt: TGTGCCAGCATGAGGGGTAATGAGCAGTTCTTC
CDR3aa: CASMRGNEQFF
d_gene: NA
v_gene: TRBV7-2
abundance: once
j_gene: TRBJ2-1

CDR3nt: TGTGCCAGCAGCGCCCTCACGGGGACGTCCTACGAGCAGTACTTC
CDR3aa: CASSALTGTSYEQYF
d_gene: NA
v_gene: TRBV5-8
abundance: NA
j_gene: TRBJ2-7

CDR3nt: TGTGCCAGCAGTCGTCTGAACACTGAAGCTTTCTTT
CDR3aa: CASSRLNTEAFF
d_gene: NA
v_gene: TRBV6-6
abundance: NA
j_gene: TRBJ1-1

CDR3nt: TGTGCCAGCAGCTCCAGGACAGGACCTTACGAGCAGTACTTC
CDR3aa: CASSSRTGPYEQYF
d_gene: TRBD1
v_gene: TRBV7-2
abundance: NA
j_gene: TRBJ2-7

CDR3nt: TGTGCCAGCAGCCCCGAAGGGTTATATGGCTACACCTTC
CDR3aa: CASSPEGLYGYTF
d_gene: NA
v_gene: TRBV9
abundance: NA
j_gene: TRBJ1-2

CDR3nt: TGTGCCAGCAGCTTTCCGGACAGGGGGAGACACGAGCAGTACTTC
CDR3aa: CASSFPDRGRHEQYF
d_gene: TRBD1
v_gene: TRBV7-8
abundance: NA
j_gene: TRBJ2-7

CDR3nt: TGTGCCAGCAGTTACTCGGGCCTGGCGGGAGATACGCAGTATTTT
CDR3aa: CASSYSGLAGDTQYF
d_gene: NA
v_gene: TRBV6-5
abundance: once
j_gene: TRBJ2-3

CDR3nt: TGTGCCAGCAGTTTGCAGGGGGCCCCCTACGAGCAGTACTTC
CDR3aa: CASSLQGAPYEQYF
d_gene: TRBD1
v_gene: TRBV27
abundance: once
j_gene: TRBJ2-7

CDR3nt: TGTGCCAGCAGCCCCCGATCGGGGTCAACTAATGAAAAACTGTTTTTT
CDR3aa: CASSPRSGSTNEKLFF
d_gene: NA
v_gene: TRBV4-2
abundance: NA
j_gene: TRBJ1-4

CDR3nt: TGTGCCAGCAGTATACCAATACTCGGGACATTGAGGGCCCAGCATTTT
CDR3aa: CASSIPILGTLRAQHF
d_gene: NA
v_gene: TRBV28
abundance: NA
j_gene: TRBJ1-5

CDR3nt: TGCGCCAGCAGCCAAGCCCATGGGGGCTCCTACAATGAGCAGTTCTTC
CDR3aa: CASSQAHGGSYNEQFF
d_gene: NA
v_gene: TRBV4-3
abundance: NA
j_gene: TRBJ2-1

CDR3nt: TGTGCCAGCACCCTCTCCAGGGACAGGGAGGGCCCCTTAGCCTACGAGCAGTACTTC
CDR3aa: CASTLSRDREGPLAYEQYF
d_gene: TRBD1
v_gene: TRBV5-6
abundance: NA
j_gene: TRBJ2-7

CDR3nt: TGTGCCAGCAGCTTAGCGGGAGCGGGGGGGAACCACGAGCAGTACTTC
CDR3aa: CASSLAGAGGNHEQYF
d_gene: TRBD2
v_gene: TRBV7-9
abundance: NA
j_gene: TRBJ2-7

CDR3nt: TGCGCCAGCAGCCAAGACGGCGGCCAGAGGAACACTGAAGCTTTCTTT
CDR3aa: CASSQDGGQRNTEAFF
d_gene: NA
v_gene: TRBV4-1
abundance: NA
j_gene: TRBJ1-1

CDR3nt: TGTGCCAGCAGCCTATACGATAACGAGCAGTTCTTC
CDR3aa: CASSLYDNEQFF
d_gene: NA
v_gene: TRBV5-6
abundance: NA
j_gene: TRBJ2-1